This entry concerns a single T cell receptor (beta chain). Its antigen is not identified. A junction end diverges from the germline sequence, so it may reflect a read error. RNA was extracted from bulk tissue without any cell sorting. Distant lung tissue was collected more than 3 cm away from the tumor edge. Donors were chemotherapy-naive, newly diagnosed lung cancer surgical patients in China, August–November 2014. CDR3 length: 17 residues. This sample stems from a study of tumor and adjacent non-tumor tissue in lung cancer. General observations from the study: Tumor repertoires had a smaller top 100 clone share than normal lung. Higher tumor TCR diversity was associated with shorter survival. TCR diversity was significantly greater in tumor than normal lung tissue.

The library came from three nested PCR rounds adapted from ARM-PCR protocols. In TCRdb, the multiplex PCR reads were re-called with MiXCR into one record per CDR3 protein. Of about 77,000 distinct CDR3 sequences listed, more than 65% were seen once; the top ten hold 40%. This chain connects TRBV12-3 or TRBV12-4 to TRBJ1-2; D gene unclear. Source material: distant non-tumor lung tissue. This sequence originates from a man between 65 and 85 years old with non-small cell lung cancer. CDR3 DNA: TGTGCCAACACCCTAACTCTAACAGTCCTCTTTAACTATGGCTACATCTTC. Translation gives CANTLTLTVLFNYGYIF.